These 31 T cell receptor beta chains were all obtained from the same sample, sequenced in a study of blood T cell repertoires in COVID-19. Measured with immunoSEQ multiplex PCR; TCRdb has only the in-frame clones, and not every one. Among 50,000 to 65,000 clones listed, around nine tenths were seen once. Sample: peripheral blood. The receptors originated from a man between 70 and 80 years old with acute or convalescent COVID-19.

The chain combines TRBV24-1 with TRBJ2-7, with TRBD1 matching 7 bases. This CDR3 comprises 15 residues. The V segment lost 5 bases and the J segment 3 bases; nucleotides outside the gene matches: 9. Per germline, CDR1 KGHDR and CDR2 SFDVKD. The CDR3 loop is CATSGGQTEGYEQYF. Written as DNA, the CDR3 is TGTGCCACCAGTGGGGGACAGACCGAAGGCTACGAGCAGTACTTC.

CDR3 in DNA: TGCGCCAGCAGCCAAGCTAGCGGGGGTAACCTTCGGGAGACCCAGTACTTC. Its translation: CASSQASGGNLRETQYF. The chain recombines TRBV4-1 with TRBJ2-5, with 10 bases that match TRBD2. The germline CDR1 and CDR2 sequences are MGHRA and YSYEKL. The junction had 10 bases not matched to a gene; V was cut back by 1 base and J by 5 bases. The CDR3 is 17 amino acids.

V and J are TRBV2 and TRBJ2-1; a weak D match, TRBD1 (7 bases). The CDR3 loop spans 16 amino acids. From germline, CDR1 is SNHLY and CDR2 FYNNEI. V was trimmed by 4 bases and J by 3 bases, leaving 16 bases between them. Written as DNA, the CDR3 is TGTGCCAGCAGTGTCGAGGGGGCGCGGGGCTACAATGAGCAGTTCTTC. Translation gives CASSVEGARGYNEQFF. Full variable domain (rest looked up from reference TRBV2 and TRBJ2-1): EPEVTQTPSHQVTQMGQEVILRCVPISNHLYFYWYRQILGQKVEFLVSFYNNEISEKSEIFDDQFSVERPDGSNFTLKIRSTKLEDSAMYFCASSVEGARGYNEQFFGPGTRLTVL.

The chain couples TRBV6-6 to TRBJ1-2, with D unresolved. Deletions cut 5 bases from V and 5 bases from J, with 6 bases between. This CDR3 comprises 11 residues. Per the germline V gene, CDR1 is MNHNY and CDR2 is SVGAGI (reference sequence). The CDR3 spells CASSKEYGYTF. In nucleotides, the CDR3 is TGTGCCAGCAGTAAAGAGTATGGCTACACCTTC.

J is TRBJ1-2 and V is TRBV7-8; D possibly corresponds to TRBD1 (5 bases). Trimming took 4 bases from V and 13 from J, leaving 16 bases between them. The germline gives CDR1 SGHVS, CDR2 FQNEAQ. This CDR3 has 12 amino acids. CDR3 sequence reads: CASSSGRGRCTF. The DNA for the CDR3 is TGTGCCAGCAGCTCCGGGCGGGGACGCTGCACCTTC.

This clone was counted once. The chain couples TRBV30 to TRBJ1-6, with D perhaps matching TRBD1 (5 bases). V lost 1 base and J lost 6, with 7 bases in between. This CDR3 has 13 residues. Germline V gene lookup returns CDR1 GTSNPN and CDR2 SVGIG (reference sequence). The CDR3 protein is CAWSGGINSPLHF. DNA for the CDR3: TGTGCCTGGAGTGGGGGCATTAATTCACCCCTCCACTTT.

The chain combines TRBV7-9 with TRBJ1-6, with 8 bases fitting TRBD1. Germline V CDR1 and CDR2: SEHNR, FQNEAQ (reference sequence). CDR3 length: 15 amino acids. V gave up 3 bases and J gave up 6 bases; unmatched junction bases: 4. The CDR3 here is CASSFQGQANSPLHF. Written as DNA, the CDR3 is TGTGCCAGCAGCTTCCAGGGACAGGCTAATTCACCCCTCCACTTT.

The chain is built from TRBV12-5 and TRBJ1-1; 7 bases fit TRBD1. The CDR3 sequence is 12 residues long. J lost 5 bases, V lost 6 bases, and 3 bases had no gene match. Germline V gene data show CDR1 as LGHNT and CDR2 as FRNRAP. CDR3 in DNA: TGTGCTAGTGGGCCAGGGGGTACTGAAGCTTTCTTT. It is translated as CASGPGGTEAFF.

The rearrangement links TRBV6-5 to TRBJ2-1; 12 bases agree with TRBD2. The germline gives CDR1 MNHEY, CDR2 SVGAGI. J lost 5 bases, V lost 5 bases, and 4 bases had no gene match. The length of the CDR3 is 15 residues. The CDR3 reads CASSPSGGGNNEQFF. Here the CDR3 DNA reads TGTGCCAGCAGTCCTAGCGGGGGGGGAAACAATGAGCAGTTCTTC.

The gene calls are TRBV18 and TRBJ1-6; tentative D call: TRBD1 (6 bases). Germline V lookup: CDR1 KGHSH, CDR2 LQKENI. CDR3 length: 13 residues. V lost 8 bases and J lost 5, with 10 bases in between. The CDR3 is CASVQGDNSPLHF. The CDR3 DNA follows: TGTGCCAGCGTACAGGGCGATAATTCACCCCTCCACTTT.

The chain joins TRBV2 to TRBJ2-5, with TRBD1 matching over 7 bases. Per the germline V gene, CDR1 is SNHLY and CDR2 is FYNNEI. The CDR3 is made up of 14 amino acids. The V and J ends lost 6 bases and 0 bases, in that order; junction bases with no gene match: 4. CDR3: CASSLTGYQETQYF. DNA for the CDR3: TGTGCCAGCAGCCTGACAGGGTACCAAGAGACCCAGTACTTC.

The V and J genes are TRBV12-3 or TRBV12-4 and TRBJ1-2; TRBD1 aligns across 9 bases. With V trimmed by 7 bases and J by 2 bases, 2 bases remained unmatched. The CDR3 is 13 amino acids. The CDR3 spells CASNRGRNYGYTF. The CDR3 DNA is TGTGCCAGCAACAGGGGGCGAAACTATGGCTACACCTTC.

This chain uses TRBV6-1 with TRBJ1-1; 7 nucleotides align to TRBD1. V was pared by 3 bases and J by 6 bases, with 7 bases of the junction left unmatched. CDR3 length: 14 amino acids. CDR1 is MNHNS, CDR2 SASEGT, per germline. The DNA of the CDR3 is TGTGCCAGCAGTGAGGAGGGGGCTGAGTCTGAAGCTTTCTTT. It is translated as CASSEEGAESEAFF.

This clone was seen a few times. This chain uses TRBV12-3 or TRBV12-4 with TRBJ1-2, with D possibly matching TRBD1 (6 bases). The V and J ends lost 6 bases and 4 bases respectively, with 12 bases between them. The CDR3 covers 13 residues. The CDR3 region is CASSNREGYGYTF. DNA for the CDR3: TGTGCCAGCAGCAACAGGGAGGGCTATGGCTACACCTTC.

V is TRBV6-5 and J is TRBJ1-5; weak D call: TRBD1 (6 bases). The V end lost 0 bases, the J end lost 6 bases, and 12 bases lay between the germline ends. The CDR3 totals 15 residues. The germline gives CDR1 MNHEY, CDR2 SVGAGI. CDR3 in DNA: TGTGCCAGCAGTTACTCGTTGGGGGCCGGTCAGCCCCAGCATTTT. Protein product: CASSYSLGAGQPQHF.

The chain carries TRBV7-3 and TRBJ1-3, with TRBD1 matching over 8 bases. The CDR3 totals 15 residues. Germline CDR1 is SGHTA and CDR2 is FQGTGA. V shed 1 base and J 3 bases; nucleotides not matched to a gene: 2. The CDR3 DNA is TGTGCCAGCAGCTTAAGTGGACAGGGTGGAAACACCATATATTTT. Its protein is CASSLSGQGGNTIYF.

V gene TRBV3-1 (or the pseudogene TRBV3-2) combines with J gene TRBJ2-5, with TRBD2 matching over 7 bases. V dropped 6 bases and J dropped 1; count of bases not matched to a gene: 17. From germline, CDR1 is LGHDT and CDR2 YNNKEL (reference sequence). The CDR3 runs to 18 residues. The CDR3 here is CASSRSTRDYHFQETQYF. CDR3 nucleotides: TGTGCCAGCAGTAGAAGTACCCGGGACTATCACTTCCAAGAGACCCAGTACTTC.

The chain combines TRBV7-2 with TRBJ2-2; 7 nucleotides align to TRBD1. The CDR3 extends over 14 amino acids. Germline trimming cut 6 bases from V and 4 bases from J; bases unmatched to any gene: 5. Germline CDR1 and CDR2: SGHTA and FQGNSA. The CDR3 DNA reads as TGTGCCAGCAGTAGTGACAGGGTCACCGGGGAGCTGTTTTTT. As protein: CASSSDRVTGELFF.

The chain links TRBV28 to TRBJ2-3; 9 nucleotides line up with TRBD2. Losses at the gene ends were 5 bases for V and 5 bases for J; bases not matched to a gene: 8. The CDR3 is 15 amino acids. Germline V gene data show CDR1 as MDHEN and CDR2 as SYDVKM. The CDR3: CASSLPSGAGDTQYF. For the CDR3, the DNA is TGTGCCAGCAGTCTACCTAGCGGGGCGGGAGATACGCAGTATTTT. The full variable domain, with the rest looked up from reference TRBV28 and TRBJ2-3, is DVKVTQSSRYLVKRTGEKVFLECVQDMDHENMFWYRQDPGLGLRLIYFSYDVKMKEKGDIPEGYSVSREKKERFSLILESASTNQTSMYLCASSLPSGAGDTQYFGPGTRLTVL.

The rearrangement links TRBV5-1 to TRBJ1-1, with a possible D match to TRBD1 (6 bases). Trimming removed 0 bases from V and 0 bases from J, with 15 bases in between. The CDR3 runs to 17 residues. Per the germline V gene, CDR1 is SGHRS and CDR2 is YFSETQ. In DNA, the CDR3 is TGCGCCAGCAGCTTGGTTGGGGGCAGAGTACTGAACACTGAAGCTTTCTTT. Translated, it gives CASSLVGGRVLNTEAFF. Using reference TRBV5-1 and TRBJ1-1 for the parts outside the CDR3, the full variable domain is KAGVTQTPRYLIKTRGQQVTLSCSPISGHRSVSWYQQTPGQGLQFLFEYFSETQRNKGNFPGRFSGRQFSNSRSEMNVSTLELGDSALYLCASSLVGGRVLNTEAFFGQGTRLTVV.

CDR3 protein: CASSGGDEQFF. The CDR3 nucleotides read TGTGCCAGCAGTGGCGGAGATGAGCAGTTCTTC. The chain is built from TRBV12-3 or TRBV12-4 and TRBJ2-1; no reliable D call. There are 11 residues in the CDR3. V lost 5 bases and J 8 bases, leaving 7 bases between the germline ends.

CDR3 nucleotide sequence: TGTGCCAGCAGTTACACGGGGGGATTTAATCAGCCCCAGCATTTT. Its protein product is CASSYTGGFNQPQHF. This chain connects TRBV6-2 or TRBV6-3 to TRBJ1-5; perhaps TRBD1 as D (5 bases). The CDR3 contains 15 residues. Trimming left V 2 bases short and J 4 bases short, with 12 bases between. Germline V gene data show CDR1 as MNHEY and CDR2 as SVGEGT.

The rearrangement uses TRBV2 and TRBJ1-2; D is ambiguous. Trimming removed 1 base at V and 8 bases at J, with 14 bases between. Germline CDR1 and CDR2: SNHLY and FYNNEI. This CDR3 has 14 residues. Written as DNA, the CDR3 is TGTGCCAGCAGTGAAGGGAGGGCGGCTCGAGGCTACACCTTC. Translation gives CASSEGRAARGYTF.

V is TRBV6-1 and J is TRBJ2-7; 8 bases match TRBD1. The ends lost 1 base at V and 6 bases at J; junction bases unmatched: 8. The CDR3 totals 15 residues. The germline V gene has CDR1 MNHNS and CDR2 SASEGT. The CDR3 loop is CASSEVGRGQVEQYF. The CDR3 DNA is TGTGCCAGCAGTGAAGTGGGCAGGGGGCAGGTCGAGCAGTACTTC.

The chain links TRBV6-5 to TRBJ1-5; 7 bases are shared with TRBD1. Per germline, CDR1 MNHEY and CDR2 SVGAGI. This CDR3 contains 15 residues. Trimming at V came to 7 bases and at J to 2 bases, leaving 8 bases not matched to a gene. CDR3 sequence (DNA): TGTGCCAGCAACAAAGGGGGCCAGGGCAATCAGCCCCAGCATTTT. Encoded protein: CASNKGGQGNQPQHF.

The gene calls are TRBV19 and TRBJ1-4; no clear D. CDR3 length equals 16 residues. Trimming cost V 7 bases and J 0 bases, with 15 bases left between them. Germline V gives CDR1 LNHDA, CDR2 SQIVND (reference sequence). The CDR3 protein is CASKFLAGTTNEKLFF. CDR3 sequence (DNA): TGTGCCAGTAAGTTCCTTGCCGGGACAACTAATGAAAAACTGTTTTTT. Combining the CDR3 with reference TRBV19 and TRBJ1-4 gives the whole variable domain DGGITQSPKYLFRKEGQNVTLSCEQNLNHDAMYWYRQDPGQGLRLIYYSQIVNDFQKGDIAEGYSVSREKKESFPLTVTSAQKNPTAFYLCASKFLAGTTNEKLFFGSGTQLSVL.

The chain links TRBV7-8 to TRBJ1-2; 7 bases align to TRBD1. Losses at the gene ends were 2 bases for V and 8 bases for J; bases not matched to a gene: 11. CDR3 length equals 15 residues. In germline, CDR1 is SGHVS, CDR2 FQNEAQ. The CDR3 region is CASSLRQGWVEGYTF. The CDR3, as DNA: TGTGCCAGCAGCTTACGACAGGGTTGGGTCGAAGGCTACACCTTC.

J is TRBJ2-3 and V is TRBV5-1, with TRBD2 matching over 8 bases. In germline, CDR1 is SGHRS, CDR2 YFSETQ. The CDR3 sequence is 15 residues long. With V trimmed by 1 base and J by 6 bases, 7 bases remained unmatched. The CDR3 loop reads CASSLTSGAVDTQYF. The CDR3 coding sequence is TGCGCCAGCAGCTTGACTAGCGGCGCAGTTGATACGCAGTATTTT.

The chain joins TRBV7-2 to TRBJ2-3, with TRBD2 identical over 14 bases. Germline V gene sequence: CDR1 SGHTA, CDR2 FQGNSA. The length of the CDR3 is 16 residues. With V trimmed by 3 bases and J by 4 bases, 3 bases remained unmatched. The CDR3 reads CASSFRLAGGPDTQYF. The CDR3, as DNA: TGTGCCAGCAGCTTTAGACTAGCGGGGGGGCCAGATACGCAGTATTTT.

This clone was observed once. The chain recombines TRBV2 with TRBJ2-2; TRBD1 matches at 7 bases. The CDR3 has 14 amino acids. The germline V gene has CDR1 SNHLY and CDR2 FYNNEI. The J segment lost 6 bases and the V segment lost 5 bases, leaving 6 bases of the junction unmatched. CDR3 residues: CASSTNTGAGELFF. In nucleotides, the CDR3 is TGTGCCAGCAGTACTAATACAGGGGCCGGGGAGCTGTTTTTT.

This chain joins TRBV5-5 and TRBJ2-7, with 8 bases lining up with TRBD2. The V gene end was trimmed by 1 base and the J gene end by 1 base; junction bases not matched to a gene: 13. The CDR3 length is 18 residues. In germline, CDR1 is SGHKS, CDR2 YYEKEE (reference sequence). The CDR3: CASSLNNLLGTRSYEQYF. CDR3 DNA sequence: TGTGCCAGCAGCTTGAACAATCTTCTCGGGACTAGGTCCTACGAGCAGTACTTC.